Listed below are T cell receptor beta chains from one sample, sequenced in a study of T-cell memory formation after mild COVID-19. Via MiXCR, TCRdb re-called the 5' RACE reads, giving one row per CDR3 protein. The sample includes 450,000 to 650,000 distinct CDR3 sequences, approximately 18% of them seen just once. The sequenced material came from PBMCs or a T cell subset sorted from them (not recorded which). The receptors were sampled from an adult woman who had mild COVID-19 (a few samples of this study predate the infection). Cell type and time point are not known. Each CDR3 is given with its conserved first and last residue. D genes are given only for firm matches. Expanded clones get a size class; other rows say once, few or many, or leave the size out.

-,TRBJ1-1,-,TRBV13,CASSLPGRTNTEAFF,TGTGCCAGCAGCTTACCTGGCAGAACGAACACTGAAGCTTTCTTT
-,TRBJ2-5,-,TRBV18,CASSPPAAQETQYF,TGTGCCAGCTCACCACCAGCGGCCCAAGAGACCCAGTACTTC
TRBD1,TRBJ2-1,few,TRBV6-5,CASSYPQGTYNEQFF,TGTGCCAGCAGTTACCCACAGGGGACCTACAATGAGCAGTTCTTC
TRBD1,TRBJ2-5,-,TRBV12-3/TRBV12-4,CASRPGTEETQYF,TGTGCCAGCAGACCTGGGACAGAAGAGACCCAGTACTTC
TRBD1,TRBJ2-1,few,TRBV25-1,CASSDVGTGSYNEQFF,TGTGCCAGCAGTGACGTTGGGACAGGGTCCTACAATGAGCAGTTCTTC
-,TRBJ2-3,few,TRBV7-8,CASSSRGGESTDTQYF,TGTGCCAGCAGTTCAAGGGGCGGGGAGAGCACAGATACGCAGTATTTT
-,TRBJ1-1,few,TRBV3-1,CASSQDPGTHAPITEAFF,TGTGCCAGCAGCCAAGATCCGGGGACACACGCTCCCATCACTGAAGCTTTCTTT
-,TRBJ2-1,many,TRBV9,CASSVHGGYNEQFF,TGTGCCAGCAGCGTACACGGGGGTTACAATGAGCAGTTCTTC
-,TRBJ2-3,few,TRBV19,CASSPRDKSTDTQYF,TGTGCCAGTAGTCCCCGGGACAAAAGCACAGATACGCAGTATTTT
TRBD1,TRBJ2-1,many,TRBV5-6,CASSSIQGSSYNEQFF,TGTGCCAGCAGCTCTATACAGGGGAGCTCCTACAATGAGCAGTTCTTC
-,TRBJ1-2,-,TRBV6-1,CASSEPGRGNNYGYTF,TGTGCCAGCAGTGAACCGGGGAGGGGAAATAACTATGGCTACACCTTC
TRBD2,TRBJ2-1,-,TRBV6-6,CATQVSGGEQFF,TGTGCCACCCAGGTCTCGGGAGGCGAGCAGTTCTTC
-,TRBJ2-2,few,TRBV7-3,CASSFGTPNTGELFF,TGTGCCAGCAGCTTTGGGACACCTAACACCGGGGAGCTGTTTTTT
-,TRBJ2-1,few,TRBV24-1,CATSVMGGLDNEQFF,TGTGCCACCAGTGTTATGGGGGGCCTAGACAATGAGCAGTTCTTC
TRBD1,TRBJ1-2,few,TRBV6-5,CASRLQGNYGYTF,TGTGCCAGCAGGCTACAGGGGAACTATGGCTACACCTTC
TRBD1,TRBJ2-5,few,TRBV7-6,CASSPSAGDSRFPWYF,TGTGCCAGCAGCCCTAGTGCAGGGGACAGCAGGTTTCCCTGGTACTTC
-,TRBJ1-2,few,TRBV20-1,CSAGGAGRGTYGYTF,TGCAGTGCCGGTGGGGCAGGGAGGGGTACCTATGGCTACACCTTC
TRBD1,TRBJ2-7,few,TRBV4-3,CASSQGTQGAYEQYF,TGCGCCAGCAGCCAAGGTACCCAGGGGGCCTACGAGCAGTACTTC
TRBD1,TRBJ2-1,-,TRBV30,CAWEDGTGTSPANCNEQFF,TGTGCCTGGGAAGATGGGACAGGAACCTCCCCCGCTAACTGCAATGAGCAGTTCTTC
-,TRBJ2-5,many,TRBV7-3,CASSLAGPQETQYF,TGTGCCAGCAGCTTAGCGGGTCCACAAGAGACCCAGTACTTC
-,TRBJ2-3,many,TRBV29-1,CSVDFGDTQYF,TGCAGCGTTGATTTCGGCGATACGCAGTATTTT
-,TRBJ2-7,-,TRBV7-3,CASSPTADRLTYEQYF,TGTGCCAGCAGCCCGACAGCGGACAGACTTACCTACGAGCAGTACTTC
-,TRBJ1-1,-,TRBV6-5,CASQPESTGTEAFF,TGTGCCAGCCAGCCCGAGAGTACGGGGACTGAAGCTTTCTTT
TRBD1,TRBJ1-5,-,TRBV6-2/TRBV6-3,CASSFSSGQGGDSNQPQHF,TGTGCCAGCAGTTTCTCCTCCGGACAGGGGGGGGATAGCAATCAGCCCCAGCATTTT
-,TRBJ2-7,-,TRBV27,CASLSGLVGSRRWGYEQYF,TGTGCCAGCCTGTCGGGTTTGGTGGGCAGTCGGCGATGGGGCTACGAGCAGTACTTC
-,TRBJ2-1,few,TRBV20-1,CSADGPDGDEQFF,TGCAGTGCTGACGGGCCTGACGGCGATGAGCAGTTCTTC
-,TRBJ2-7,-,TRBV29-1,CSVEDQGIKGEQYF,TGCAGCGTTGAGGATCAGGGAATCAAGGGCGAGCAGTACTTC
TRBD1,TRBJ1-5,-,TRBV10-3,CATGQGRDQPQHF,TGTGCCACTGGACAGGGAAGGGATCAGCCCCAGCATTTT
-,TRBJ2-7,-,TRBV5-5,CASSLSARPTLDEQYF,TGTGCCAGCAGCTTATCGGCCAGGCCTACTTTGGACGAGCAGTACTTC
-,TRBJ2-7,-,TRBV5-5,CASSSPGTSYEQYF,TGTGCCAGCAGCTCTCCCGGGACATCCTACGAGCAGTACTTC
TRBD2,TRBJ2-1,few,TRBV7-8,CASSLRRGGNEQFF,TGTGCCAGCAGCTTACGACGGGGGGGCAATGAGCAGTTCTTC
-,TRBJ2-2,-,TRBV12-3/TRBV12-4,CASNLKRELFF,TGTGCCAGCAACTTGAAGCGGGAGCTGTTTTTT
-,TRBJ2-6,few,TRBV12-3/TRBV12-4,CASSFSNAANVLTF,TGTGCCAGCAGTTTTTCCAATGCGGCCAACGTCCTGACTTTC
-,TRBJ2-1,few,TRBV6-5,CASSYYRGDEQFF,TGTGCCAGCAGTTACTATCGGGGCGATGAGCAGTTCTTC
TRBD2,TRBJ2-5,few,TRBV29-1,CSVETSGAASGTQYF,TGCAGCGTTGAAACTAGCGGGGCCGCCTCGGGGACCCAGTACTTC
TRBD2,TRBJ2-3,-,TRBV11-3,CASSFGLGGSDTQYF,TGTGCCAGCAGCTTCGGACTAGGCGGGTCAGATACGCAGTATTTT
-,TRBJ1-2,-,TRBV4-2,CASSQDGTGLGYTF,TGTGCCAGCAGCCAAGATGGGACCGGCTTAGGCTACACCTTC
-,TRBJ1-1,many,TRBV5-1,CASSLGDTEAFF,TGTGCCAGCAGCTTGGGGGACACTGAAGCTTTCTTT
-,TRBJ2-7,few,TRBV29-1,CSVVRQGTYEQYF,TGCAGCGTTGTCCGTCAGGGTACCTACGAGCAGTACTTC
TRBD1,TRBJ1-2,-,TRBV3-1,CASTMRDRGGYTF,TGTGCCAGCACCATGCGGGACAGGGGAGGCTACACCTTC
-,TRBJ1-2,-,TRBV30,CAWSVGGGYTF,TGTGCCTGGAGTGTAGGTGGTGGCTACACCTTC
-,TRBJ2-7,-,TRBV5-1,CASSRLGGQKAYEQYF,TGCGCCAGCAGCCGTCTCGGGGGGCAGAAGGCCTACGAGCAGTACTTC
-,TRBJ2-7,-,TRBV5-4,CASSLWIGRVGYEQYF,TGTGCCAGCAGCTTGTGGATCGGCAGGGTTGGATACGAGCAGTACTTC
TRBD1,TRBJ2-7,-,TRBV7-9,CASGSRMGQGTYEQYF,TGTGCCAGCGGCTCCCGGATGGGACAGGGAACCTACGAGCAGTACTTC
TRBD1,TRBJ2-6,few,TRBV5-1,CASSLGPGQGYSGANVLTF,TGCGCCAGCAGCTTGGGGCCGGGACAGGGATACTCTGGGGCCAACGTCCTGACTTTC
-,TRBJ2-7,-,TRBV5-6,CASSFRQMLYEQYF,TGTGCCAGCAGCTTCCGACAGATGTTGTACGAGCAGTACTTC
TRBD2,TRBJ2-3,-,TRBV12-3/TRBV12-4,CASSILAGALIAPDTQYF,TGTGCCAGCAGTATACTAGCGGGGGCCCTGATAGCACCAGATACGCAGTATTTT
-,TRBJ1-5,-,TRBV5-1,CASSFVGHNSNQPQHF,TGCGCCAGCAGCTTTGTCGGGCACAATAGCAATCAGCCCCAGCATTTT
TRBD2,TRBJ2-4,few,TRBV7-9,CASSHAASGDLPIAKNIQYF,TGTGCCAGCAGCCACGCCGCTAGCGGGGACCTTCCTATAGCCAAAAACATTCAGTACTTC
TRBD2,TRBJ2-3,few,TRBV27,CASSPRLRGLAGSTDTQYF,TGTGCCAGCAGTCCCCGTCTTCGGGGACTAGCCGGGAGCACAGATACGCAGTATTTT
TRBD1,TRBJ2-7,few,TRBV5-1,CASSGTGTGVTEQYF,TGCGCCAGCAGTGGTACGGGGACAGGGGTTACGGAGCAGTACTTC
-,TRBJ2-3,-,TRBV3-1,CASSQDRITGGRDTQYF,TGTGCCAGCAGCCAAGATAGAATAACTGGCGGTCGAGATACGCAGTATTTT
-,TRBJ2-3,-,TRBV5-5,CASSLATGLTDTQYF,TGTGCCAGCAGCTTGGCCACAGGGCTCACAGATACGCAGTATTTT